The present T cell receptor (beta chain) was sequenced within a study of T-cell memory formation after mild COVID-19. Broader study findings: Pre-infection memory held some responding clones, suggesting pre-existing cross-reactive T cells responded.

V was clipped by 6 bases and J by 8 bases, with 13 bases between them. Germline V gene sequence: CDR1 MNHEY, CDR2 SVGEGT. CDR3 length: 12 amino acids. One entry per CDR3 protein results from TCRdb running MiXCR on the 5' RACE reads. The sample lists about 190,000 distinct CDR3 sequences; 10% were seen once. This clonotype has more than one count but fewer than ten. Its antigen is still unknown. The rearrangement links TRBV6-2 or TRBV6-3 to TRBJ1-1, with D possibly matching TRBD1 (5 bases). This TCR was recovered from a man between 18 and 29 years old who had mild COVID-19 (a few samples of this study predate the infection). Cell type and time point are not known. Specimen: PBMCs or a T cell subset sorted from them (not recorded which). The CDR3 DNA sequence: TGTGCCAGCAGCACCGGGACGGTAGAAGCTTTCTTT. Translating gives CASSTGTVEAFF.